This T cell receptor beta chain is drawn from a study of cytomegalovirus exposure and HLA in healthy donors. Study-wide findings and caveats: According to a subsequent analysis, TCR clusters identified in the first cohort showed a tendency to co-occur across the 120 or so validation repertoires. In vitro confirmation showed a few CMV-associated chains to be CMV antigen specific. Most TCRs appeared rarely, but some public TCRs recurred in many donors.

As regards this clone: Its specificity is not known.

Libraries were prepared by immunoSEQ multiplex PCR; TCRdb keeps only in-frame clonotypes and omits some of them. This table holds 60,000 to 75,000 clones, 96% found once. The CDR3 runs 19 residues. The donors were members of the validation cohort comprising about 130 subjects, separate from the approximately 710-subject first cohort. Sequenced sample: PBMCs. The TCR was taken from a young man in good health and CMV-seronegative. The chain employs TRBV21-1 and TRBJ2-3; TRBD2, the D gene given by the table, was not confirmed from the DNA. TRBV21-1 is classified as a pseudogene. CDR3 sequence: CASSKVLWGLAGVPDTQYF. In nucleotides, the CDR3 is TGTGCCAGCAGCAAAGTTCTTTGGGGACTAGCGGGAGTTCCCGATACGCAGTATTTT.